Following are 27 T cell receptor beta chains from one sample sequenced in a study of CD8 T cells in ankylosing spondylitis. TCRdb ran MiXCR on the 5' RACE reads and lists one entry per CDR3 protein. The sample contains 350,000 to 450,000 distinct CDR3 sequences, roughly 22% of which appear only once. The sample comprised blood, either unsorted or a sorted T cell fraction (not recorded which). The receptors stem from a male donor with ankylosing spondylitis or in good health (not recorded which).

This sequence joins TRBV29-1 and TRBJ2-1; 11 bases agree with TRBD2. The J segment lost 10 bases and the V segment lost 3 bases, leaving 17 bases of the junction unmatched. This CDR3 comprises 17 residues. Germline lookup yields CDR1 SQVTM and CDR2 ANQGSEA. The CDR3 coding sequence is TGCAGCGTTGAGGGTTGGGGTCTAGCGGGGGGACTGGGGGAGCAGTTCTTC. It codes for CSVEGWGLAGGLGEQFF.

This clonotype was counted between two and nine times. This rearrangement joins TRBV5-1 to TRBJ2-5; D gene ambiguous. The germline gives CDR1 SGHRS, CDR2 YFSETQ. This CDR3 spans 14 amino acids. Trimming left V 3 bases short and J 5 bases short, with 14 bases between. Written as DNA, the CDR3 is TGCGCCAGCAGCTCTGACTCCGATTGGGAGACCCAGTACTTC. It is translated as CASSSDSDWETQYF.

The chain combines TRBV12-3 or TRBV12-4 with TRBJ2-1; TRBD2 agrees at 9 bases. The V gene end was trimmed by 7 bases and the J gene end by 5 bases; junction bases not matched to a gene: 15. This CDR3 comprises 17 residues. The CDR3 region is CASTLQQLAGRNNEQFF. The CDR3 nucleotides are TGTGCCAGCACCCTCCAACAACTAGCGGGTCGCAACAATGAGCAGTTCTTC.

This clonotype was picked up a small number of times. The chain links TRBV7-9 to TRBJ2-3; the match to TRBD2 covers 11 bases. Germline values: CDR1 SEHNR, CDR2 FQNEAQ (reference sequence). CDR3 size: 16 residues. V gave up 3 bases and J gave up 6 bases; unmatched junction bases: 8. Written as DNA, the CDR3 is TGTGCCAGCAGCTTCCAACTAGCGGGGGACCACGATACGCAGTATTTT. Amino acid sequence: CASSFQLAGDHDTQYF.

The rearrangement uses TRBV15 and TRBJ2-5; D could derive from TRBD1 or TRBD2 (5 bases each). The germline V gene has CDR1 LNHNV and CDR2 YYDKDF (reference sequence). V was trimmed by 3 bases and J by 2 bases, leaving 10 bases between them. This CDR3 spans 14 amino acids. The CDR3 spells CATSRGTEQETQYF. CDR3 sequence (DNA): TGTGCCACCAGCAGGGGGACGGAGCAAGAGACCCAGTACTTC.

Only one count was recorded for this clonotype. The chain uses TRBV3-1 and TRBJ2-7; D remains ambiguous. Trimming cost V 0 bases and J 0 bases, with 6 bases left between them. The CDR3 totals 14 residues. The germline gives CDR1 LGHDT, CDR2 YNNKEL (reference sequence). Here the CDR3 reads CASSQERLSYEQYF. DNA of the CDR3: TGTGCCAGCAGCCAAGAACGACTCTCCTACGAGCAGTACTTC.

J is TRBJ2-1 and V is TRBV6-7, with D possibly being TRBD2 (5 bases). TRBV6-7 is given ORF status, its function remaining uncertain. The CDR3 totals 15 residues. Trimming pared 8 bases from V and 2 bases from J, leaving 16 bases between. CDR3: CASDRGRKTYNEQFF. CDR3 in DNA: TGTGCCAGCGACCGAGGGCGGAAAACCTACAATGAGCAGTTCTTC.

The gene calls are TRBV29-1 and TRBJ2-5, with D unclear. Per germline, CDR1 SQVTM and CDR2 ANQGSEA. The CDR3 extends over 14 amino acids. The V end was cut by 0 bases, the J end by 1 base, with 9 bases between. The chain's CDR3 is CSVEEAPFQETQYF. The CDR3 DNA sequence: TGCAGCGTTGAAGAAGCACCGTTCCAAGAGACCCAGTACTTC.

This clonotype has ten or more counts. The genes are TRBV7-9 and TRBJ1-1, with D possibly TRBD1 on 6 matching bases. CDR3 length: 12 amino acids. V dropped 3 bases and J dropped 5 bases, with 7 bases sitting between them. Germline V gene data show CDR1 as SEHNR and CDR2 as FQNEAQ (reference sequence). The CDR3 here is CASSLGTTEAFF. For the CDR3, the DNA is TGTGCCAGCAGCTTGGGGACAACTGAAGCTTTCTTT.

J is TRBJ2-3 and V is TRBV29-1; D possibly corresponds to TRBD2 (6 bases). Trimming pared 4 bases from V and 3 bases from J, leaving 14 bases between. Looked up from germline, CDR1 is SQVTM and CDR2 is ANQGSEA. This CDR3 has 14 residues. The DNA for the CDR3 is TGCAGCGTTGCAGGACGGAGGGGAACAGATACGCAGTATTTT. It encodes CSVAGRRGTDTQYF.

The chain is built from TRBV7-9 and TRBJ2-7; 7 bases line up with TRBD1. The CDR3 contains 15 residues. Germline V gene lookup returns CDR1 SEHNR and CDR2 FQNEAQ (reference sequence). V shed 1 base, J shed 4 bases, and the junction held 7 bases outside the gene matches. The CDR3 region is CASSLGRDSPYEQYF. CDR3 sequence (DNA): TGTGCCAGCAGCTTAGGTAGGGACAGCCCGTACGAGCAGTACTTC.

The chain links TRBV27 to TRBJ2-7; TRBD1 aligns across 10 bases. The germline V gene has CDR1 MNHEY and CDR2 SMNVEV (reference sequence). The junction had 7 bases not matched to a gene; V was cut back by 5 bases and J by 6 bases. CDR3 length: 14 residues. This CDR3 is CASSPGQGVGEQYF. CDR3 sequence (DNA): TGTGCCAGCAGTCCCGGACAGGGGGTAGGCGAGCAGTACTTC.

CDR3 nucleotides: TGTGCCAGCAGCGTTCGACTAGCGGGGGGGATGAGTGAGACCCAGTACTTC. Protein: CASSVRLAGGMSETQYF. The V call is TRBV7-2, the J call TRBJ2-5, with 14 bases that match TRBD2. V trimming: 5 bases; J trimming: 5 bases; junction bases outside the gene matches: 10. From germline, CDR1 is SGHTA and CDR2 FQGNSA. CDR3 length: 17 amino acids.

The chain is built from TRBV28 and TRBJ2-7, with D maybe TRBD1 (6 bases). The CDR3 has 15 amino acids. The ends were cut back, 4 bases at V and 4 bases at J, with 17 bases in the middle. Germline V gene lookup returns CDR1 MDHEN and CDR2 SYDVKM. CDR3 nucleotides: TGTGCCAGCAGTTCCCTAGACAGGCCGGGTTACGAGCAGTACTTC. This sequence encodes CASSSLDRPGYEQYF.

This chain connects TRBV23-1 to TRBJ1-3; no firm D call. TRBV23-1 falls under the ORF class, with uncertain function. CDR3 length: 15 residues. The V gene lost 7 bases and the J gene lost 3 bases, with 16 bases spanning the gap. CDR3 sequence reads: CASTPGLQCGNTIYF. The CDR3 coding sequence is TGCGCCAGCACCCCCGGACTGCAGTGTGGAAACACCATATATTTT.

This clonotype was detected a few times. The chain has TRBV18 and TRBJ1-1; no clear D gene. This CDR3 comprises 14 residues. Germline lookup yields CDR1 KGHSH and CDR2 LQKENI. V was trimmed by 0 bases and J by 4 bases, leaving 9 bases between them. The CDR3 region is CASSPPPSPTEAFF. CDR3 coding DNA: TGTGCCAGCTCACCACCTCCTAGTCCCACTGAAGCTTTCTTT.

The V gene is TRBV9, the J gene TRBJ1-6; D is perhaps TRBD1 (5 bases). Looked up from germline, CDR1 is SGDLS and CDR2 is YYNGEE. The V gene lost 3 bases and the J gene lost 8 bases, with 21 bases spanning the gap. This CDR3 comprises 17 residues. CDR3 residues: CASSGSGDSITHSPLHF. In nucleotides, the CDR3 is TGTGCCAGCAGCGGTTCGGGGGATAGTATAACACATTCACCCCTCCACTTT.

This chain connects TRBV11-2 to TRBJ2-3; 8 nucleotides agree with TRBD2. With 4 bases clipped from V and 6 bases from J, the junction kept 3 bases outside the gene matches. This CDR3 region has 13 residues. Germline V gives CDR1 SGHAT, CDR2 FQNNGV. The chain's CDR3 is CASSSTGGDTQYF. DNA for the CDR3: TGTGCCAGCAGCTCGACGGGGGGGGATACGCAGTATTTT.

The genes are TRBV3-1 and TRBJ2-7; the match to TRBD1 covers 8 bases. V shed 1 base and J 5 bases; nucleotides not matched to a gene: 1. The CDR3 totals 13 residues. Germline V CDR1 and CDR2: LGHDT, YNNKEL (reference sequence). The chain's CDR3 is CASSQVDRDEQYF. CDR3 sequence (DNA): TGTGCCAGCAGCCAAGTGGACAGGGACGAGCAGTACTTC.

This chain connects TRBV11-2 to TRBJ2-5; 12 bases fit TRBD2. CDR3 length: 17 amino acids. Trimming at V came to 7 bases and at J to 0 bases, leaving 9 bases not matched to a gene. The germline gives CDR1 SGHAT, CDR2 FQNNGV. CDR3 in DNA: TGTGCCAGCACCAGGACTAGCGGGGCCCCCTACCAAGAGACCCAGTACTTC. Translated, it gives CASTRTSGAPYQETQYF.

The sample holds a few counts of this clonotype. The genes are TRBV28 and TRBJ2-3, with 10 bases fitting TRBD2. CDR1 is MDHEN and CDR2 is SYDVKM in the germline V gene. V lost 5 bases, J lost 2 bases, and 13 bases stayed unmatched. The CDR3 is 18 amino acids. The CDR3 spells CASSIQRGGPPYTDTQYF. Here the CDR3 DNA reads TGTGCCAGCAGTATCCAGCGGGGGGGCCCCCCTTACACAGATACGCAGTATTTT.

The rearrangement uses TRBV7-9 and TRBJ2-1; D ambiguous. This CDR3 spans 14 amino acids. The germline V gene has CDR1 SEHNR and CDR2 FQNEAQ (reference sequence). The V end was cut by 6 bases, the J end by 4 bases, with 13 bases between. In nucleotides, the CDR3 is TGTGCCAGCAGGAATGGGGTCCCATACAATGAGCAGTTCTTC. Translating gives CASRNGVPYNEQFF. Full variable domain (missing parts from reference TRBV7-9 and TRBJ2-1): DTGVSQNPRHKITKRGQNVTFRCDPISEHNRLYWYRQTLGQGPEFLTYFQNEAQLEKSRLLSDRFSAERPKGSFSTLEIQRTEQGDSAMYLCASRNGVPYNEQFFGPGTRLTVL.

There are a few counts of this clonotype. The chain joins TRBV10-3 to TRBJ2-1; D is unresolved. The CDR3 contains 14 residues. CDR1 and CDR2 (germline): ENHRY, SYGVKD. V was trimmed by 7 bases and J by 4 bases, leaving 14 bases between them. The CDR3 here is CAIKAAADYNEQFF. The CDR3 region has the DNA TGTGCCATCAAGGCTGCGGCGGATTACAATGAGCAGTTCTTC.

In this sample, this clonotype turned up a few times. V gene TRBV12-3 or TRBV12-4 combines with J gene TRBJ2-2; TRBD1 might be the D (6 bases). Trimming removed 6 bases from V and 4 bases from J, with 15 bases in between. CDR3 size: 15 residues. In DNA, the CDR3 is TGTGCCAGCAGCCACAGGGATCTATTCACCGGGGAGCTGTTTTTT. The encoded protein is CASSHRDLFTGELFF.

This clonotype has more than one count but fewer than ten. The CDR3 DNA follows: TGTGCCATCAGTGAGTCGATAGAATGGGAGACCCAGTACTTC. It is translated as CAISESIEWETQYF. The chain is built from TRBV10-3 and TRBJ2-5; D unclear. Germline lookup yields CDR1 ENHRY and CDR2 SYGVKD. The CDR3 length is 14 residues. Trimming removed 0 bases from V and 5 bases from J, with 10 bases in between.

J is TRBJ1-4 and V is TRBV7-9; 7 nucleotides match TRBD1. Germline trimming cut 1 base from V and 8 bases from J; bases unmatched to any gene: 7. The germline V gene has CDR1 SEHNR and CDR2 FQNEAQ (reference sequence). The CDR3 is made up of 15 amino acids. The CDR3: CASSLGPGGQEKLFF. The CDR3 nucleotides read TGTGCCAGCAGCTTAGGCCCAGGGGGGCAGGAAAAACTGTTTTTT. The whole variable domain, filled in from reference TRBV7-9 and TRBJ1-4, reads DTGVSQNPRHKITKRGQNVTFRCDPISEHNRLYWYRQTLGQGPEFLTYFQNEAQLEKSRLLSDRFSAERPKGSFSTLEIQRTEQGDSAMYLCASSLGPGGQEKLFFGSGTQLSVL.

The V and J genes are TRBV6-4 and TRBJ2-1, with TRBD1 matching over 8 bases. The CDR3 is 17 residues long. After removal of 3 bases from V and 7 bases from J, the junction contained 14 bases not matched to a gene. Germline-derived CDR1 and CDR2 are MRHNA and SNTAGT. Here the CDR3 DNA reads TGTGCCAGCAGTGAGCTCGAGACAGGGGCTTCTTTTAATGAGCAGTTCTTC. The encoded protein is CASSELETGASFNEQFF.